This T cell receptor (beta chain) derives from a study of cytomegalovirus exposure and HLA in healthy donors. General study findings and limits: Analysis was carried out at a later point, and it linked a missense DCLRE1C variant to TCR beta V- and J-gene trimming. It was reported that TCR beta sequences correctly inferred the HLA-A and HLA-B alleles for most subjects.

The PCR ran on 60 Vbeta and 13 Jbeta primers. The repertoire was sequenced with immunoSEQ multiplex PCR; TCRdb's copy has only in-frame clones and lacks some. The sample holds 150,000 to 200,000 clones; more than 75% are singletons and the top ten take around 14%. With respect to this clone: Its antigen remains unknown. One junction end does not reproduce the germline sequence, and a read error may be involved.

The origin of this receptor is a woman aged 40 to 50 in good health and CMV-seronegative. The sequencing input was PBMCs.

CDR3 residues: CASSPEREIPSVHF. The CDR3 nucleotides are TGCGCCAGCAGCCCTGAGCGGGAGATCCCCTCGGTACATTTT. The chain is built from TRBV5-1 and TRBJ2-3, with 8 bases aligning to TRBD2. CDR3 length: 14 amino acids. Germline V gives CDR1 SGHRS, CDR2 YFSETQ.